The present T cell receptor beta chain was sequenced within a study of cytomegalovirus exposure and HLA in healthy donors. The wider study: The 120 million or so unique TCR beta sequences, from roughly 170 million T cells, were found by an earlier analysis. Findings and limits, study-wide: According to reports, the classifier identified cytomegalovirus status with high specificity and sensitivity.

The CDR3 contains 15 residues. Unmatched junction bases numbered 7, after V lost 0 bases and J lost 8 bases. Germline V gene data show CDR1 as SGHDT and CDR2 as YYEEEE. Primers for the PCR totalled 60 Vbeta and 13 Jbeta. Method: immunoSEQ multiplex PCR; TCRdb's copy keeps in-frame clones and lacks some. The data hold 180,000 or so clones, with 60% to 80% observed a single time. Each donor was healthy, and each was a bone marrow donor. To note about this clone: Its target is unknown.

J is TRBJ2-1 and V is TRBV5-6, with TRBD1 matching over 8 bases. The sequenced material came from PBMCs. This sequence originates from a man aged 50-60 years in good health and CMV-seropositive. CDR3 DNA: TGTGCCAGCAGCTTGGGGACAGGGCATTCCTATGAGCAGTTCTTC. This codes for CASSLGTGHSYEQFF.